A single T cell receptor (beta chain) is shown here with its context. Its antigen is unknown. These data originate in a study of response to subunit inactivated influenza vaccine. Findings and limits, study-wide: After each seasonal influenza vaccination, few new T cells are recruited, the authors suggested.

TCRdb redid the calling of the RT-PCR reads with MiXCR, one entry per CDR3 protein. Here the sample spans about 190,000 distinct CDR3 sequences, around 14% being singletons. Germline CDR1 is MGHDK and CDR2 is SYGVNS. CDR3 length: 17 residues. V dropped 2 bases and J dropped 0 bases, with 15 bases sitting between them. This rearrangement joins TRBV25-1 to TRBJ2-3; tentatively, D is TRBD1 or TRBD2 (5 bases each). This specimen consisted of CD8+ T cells sorted from PBMCs, obtained 4 to 6 days after vaccination. This clonotype was sampled from a man aged 50 to 60 who received an inactivated influenza vaccine. The chain's CDR3 is CASSEIGRGESTDTQYF. Here the CDR3 DNA reads TGTGCCAGCAGTGAAATAGGGAGAGGGGAGAGCACAGATACGCAGTATTTT.